This T cell receptor beta chain was captured in a study of T cell changes during pregnancy in multiple sclerosis. CDR3 length: 16 residues. Looked up from germline, CDR1 is MNHEY and CDR2 is SVGAGI. V shed 0 bases and J 0 bases; nucleotides not matched to a gene: 0. Libraries were prepared by immunoSEQ multiplex PCR; TCRdb keeps only in-frame clonotypes and omits some of them. The table records about 36,000 clones, approximately 93% of them present only once. J is TRBJ2-1 and V is TRBV6-5, with TRBD1 identical over 9 bases. The specimen was CD4+ T cells from peripheral blood mononuclear cells, collected in the first trimester of pregnancy. This clonotype was sampled from a female donor with multiple sclerosis, enrolled in a pregnancy study. CDR3: CASSYSTGGSYNEQFF. DNA for the CDR3: TGTGCCAGCAGTTACTCGACAGGGGGCTCCTACAATGAGCAGTTCTTC.